This T cell receptor beta chain was found in a study of tumor-infiltrating lymphocytes in oesophageal squamous cell carcinoma. Per the germline V gene, CDR1 is MNHGY and CDR2 is SVAAGI. This CDR3 has 14 residues. MiXCR, run by TCRdb on the PCR reads, gives a single entry per CDR3 protein. The data show approximately 19,000 distinct CDR3 sequences, roughly half seen once. The chain employs TRBV6-9 and TRBJ2-3; D is unclear. The J call is uncertain, as TRBJ2-5 better fits the DNA end. The TCR originated in a male donor with esophageal squamous cell carcinoma. Source material: esophageal tumor tissue. The CDR3 protein is CASTPGPTQETQYF. Here the CDR3 DNA reads TGTGCCAGCACCCCGGGTCCTACGCAAGAGACCCAGTACTTC.